The 3 T cell receptor beta chains below come from one sample, sequenced in a study of blood T cells in healthy people across ages. Then a second PCR, running roughly 7 to 11 cycles, was carried out with a sample-barcoded 5' primer and a J-beta primer mix. TCRdb recomputed calls from the 5' RACE reads with MiXCR, one row per CDR3 protein. The sample has some 760,000 distinct CDR3 sequences; just under 25% are singletons. In addition, the sample was reused for a study of T cells of mothers and their children.

Sequenced: blood. These TCRs come from a boy aged 10-17 years in good health.

The chain combines TRBV12-3 or TRBV12-4 with TRBJ2-1; TRBD2 matches at 15 bases. The CDR3 covers 15 residues. The V gene end was trimmed by 6 bases and the J gene end by 10 bases; junction bases not matched to a gene: 7. The CDR3 DNA reads as TGTGCCAGCAGACGGACTAGCGGGGGGGCCGAGGAGCAGTTCTTC. Its translation: CASRRTSGGAEEQFF.

J is TRBJ1-4 and V is TRBV12-5; D perhaps matches TRBD1 (6 bases). The V and J ends lost 0 bases and 11 bases respectively, with 16 bases between them. Germline values: CDR1 LGHNT, CDR2 FRNRAP. This CDR3 region has 15 residues. CDR3 DNA: TGTGCTAGTGGTTTGGTACCTGGGGGCAGTGGTAAACTGTTTTTT. Encoded protein: CASGLVPGGSGKLFF.

This chain connects TRBV6-6 to TRBJ2-1, with a possible D match to TRBD2 (5 bases). The J call is in doubt because the DNA end fits TRBJ2-5 better. Germline V gene sequence: CDR1 MNHNY, CDR2 SVGAGI (reference sequence). This CDR3 has 14 residues. The CDR3 region is CASSYSRGFQTQYF. As DNA, the CDR3 is TGTGCCAGCAGTTACTCCCGAGGGTTCCAGACCCAGTACTTC.